This T cell receptor beta chain was obtained from a study of CD8 T cells in Susac syndrome. With random hexamers, reverse transcription was performed on roughly 0.5 to 1 ug of RNA. TCRdb reanalysed the immunoSEQ multiplex PCR reads using MiXCR and keeps one entry per CDR3 protein. The sample shows about 120,000 distinct CDR3 sequences, roughly 94% of them seen only once. Germline V gene lookup returns CDR1 SQVTM and CDR2 ANQGSEA. The CDR3 is 15 amino acids. V shed 6 bases, J shed 2 bases, and the junction held 11 bases outside the gene matches. This sequence joins TRBV29-1 and TRBJ2-7, with 9 nucleotides matching TRBD1. This clonotype originated in a human donor with Susac syndrome. The sample comprised CD8+ T cells from PBMCs. The CDR3 here is CSVLPTGTGTYEQYF. In nucleotides, the CDR3 is TGCAGCGTCCTGCCGACCGGGACAGGGACCTACGAGCAGTACTTC.